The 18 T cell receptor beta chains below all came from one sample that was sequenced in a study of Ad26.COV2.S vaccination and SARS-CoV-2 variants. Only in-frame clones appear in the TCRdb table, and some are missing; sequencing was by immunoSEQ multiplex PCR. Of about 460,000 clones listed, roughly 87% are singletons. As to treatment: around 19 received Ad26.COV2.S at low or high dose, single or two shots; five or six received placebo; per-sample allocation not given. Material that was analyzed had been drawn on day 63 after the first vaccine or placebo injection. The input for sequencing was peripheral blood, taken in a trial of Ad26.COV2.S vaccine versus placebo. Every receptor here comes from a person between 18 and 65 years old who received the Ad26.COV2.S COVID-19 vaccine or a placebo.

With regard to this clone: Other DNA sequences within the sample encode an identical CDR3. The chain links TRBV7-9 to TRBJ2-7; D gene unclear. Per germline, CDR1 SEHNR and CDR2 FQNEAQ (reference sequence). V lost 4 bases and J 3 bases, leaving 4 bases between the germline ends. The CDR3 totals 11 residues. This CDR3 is CASSSHYEQYF. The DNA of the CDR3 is TGTGCCAGCAGCTCCCACTACGAGCAGTACTTC.

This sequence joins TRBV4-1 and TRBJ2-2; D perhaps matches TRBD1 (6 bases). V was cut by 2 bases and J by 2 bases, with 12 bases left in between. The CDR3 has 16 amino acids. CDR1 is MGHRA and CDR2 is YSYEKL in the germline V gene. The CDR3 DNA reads TGCGCCAGCAGCCAATCCGGGACACTTAACACCGGGGAGCTGTTTTTT. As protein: CASSQSGTLNTGELFF.

The CDR3 DNA is TGTGCCAGCAGCCAAGCTAAGAGGTTCCGGGGCCAGCTGTCCGACGAGCAGTACTTC. Its translation is CASSQAKRFRGQLSDEQYF. V gene TRBV3-1 (or the pseudogene TRBV3-2) combines with J gene TRBJ2-7, with D possibly called TRBD1 or TRBD2 (5 bases each). V was trimmed by 1 base and J by 5 bases, leaving 27 bases between them. In germline, CDR1 is LGHDT, CDR2 YNNKEL (reference sequence). The CDR3 length is 19 residues.

The CDR3 DNA reads TGTGCCAGCAAATGGGACCCAGTCATTGAAGCTTTCTTT. This encodes CASKWDPVIEAFF. This rearrangement joins TRBV2 to TRBJ1-1; a weak D match, TRBD1 (5 bases). Germline V CDR1 and CDR2: SNHLY, FYNNEI. V lost 7 bases and J 7 bases, leaving 16 bases between the germline ends. CDR3 length equals 13 residues.

CDR3 loop: CASSPQTGGGETQYF. For the CDR3, the DNA is TGTGCCAGCTCGCCGCAGACAGGGGGCGGAGAGACCCAGTACTTC. The gene calls are TRBV18 and TRBJ2-5; 10 nucleotides agree with TRBD1. The CDR3 is made up of 15 amino acids. Germline CDR1 is KGHSH and CDR2 is LQKENI. V was pared by 6 bases and J by 4 bases, with 8 bases of the junction left unmatched. Together with reference TRBV18 and TRBJ2-5, the CDR3 gives the full variable domain: NAGVMQNPRHLVRRRGQEARLRCSPMKGHSHVYWYRQLPEEGLKFMVYLQKENIIDESGMPKERFSAEFPKEGPSILRIQQVVRGDSAAYFCASSPQTGGGETQYFGPGTRLLVL.

As DNA, the CDR3 is TGCGCCAGCAGCCAAGATAAGGAGGACCTTGGGGATACGCAGTATTTT. Translated: CASSQDKEDLGDTQYF. The chain joins TRBV4-1 to TRBJ2-3, with D perhaps TRBD2 (5 bases). This CDR3 region has 16 residues. Germline values: CDR1 MGHRA, CDR2 YSYEKL. V was pared by 0 bases and J by 6 bases, with 16 bases between.

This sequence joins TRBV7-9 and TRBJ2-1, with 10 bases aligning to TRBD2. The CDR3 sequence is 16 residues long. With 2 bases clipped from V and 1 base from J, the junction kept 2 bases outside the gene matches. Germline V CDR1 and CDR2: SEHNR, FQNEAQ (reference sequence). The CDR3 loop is CASSLKGLASYNEQFF. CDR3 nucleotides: TGTGCCAGCAGCTTAAAGGGACTAGCGTCCTACAATGAGCAGTTCTTC.

The CDR3 loop reads CAISDGTGEVYEQYF. The CDR3 DNA is TGTGCCATCAGTGACGGGACAGGTGAAGTATACGAGCAGTACTTC. This chain connects TRBV10-3 to TRBJ2-7; TRBD1 aligns across 8 bases. After removal of 3 bases from V and 4 bases from J, the junction contained 8 bases not matched to a gene. This CDR3 spans 15 amino acids. Looked up from germline, CDR1 is ENHRY and CDR2 is SYGVKD.

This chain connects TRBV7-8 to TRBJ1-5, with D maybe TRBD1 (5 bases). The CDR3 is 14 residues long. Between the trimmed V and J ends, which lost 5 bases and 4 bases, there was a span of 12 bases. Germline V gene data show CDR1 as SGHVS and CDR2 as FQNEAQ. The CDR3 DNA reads TGTGCCAGCAGCCCGGGACCGGGAAATCAGCCCCAGCATTTT. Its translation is CASSPGPGNQPQHF.

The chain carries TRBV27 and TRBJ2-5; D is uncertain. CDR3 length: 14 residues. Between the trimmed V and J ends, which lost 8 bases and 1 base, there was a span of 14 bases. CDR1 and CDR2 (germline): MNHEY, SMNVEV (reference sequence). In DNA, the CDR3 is TGTGCCAGCGAGCCCAAGAATACCCAAGAGACCCAGTACTTC. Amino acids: CASEPKNTQETQYF.

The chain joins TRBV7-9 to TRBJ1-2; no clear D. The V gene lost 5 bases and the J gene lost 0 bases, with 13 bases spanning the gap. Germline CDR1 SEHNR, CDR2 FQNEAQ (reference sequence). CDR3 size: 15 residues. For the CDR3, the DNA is TGTGCCAGCAGCCTCCCGTCCCGGGCTAACTATGGCTACACCTTC. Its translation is CASSLPSRANYGYTF.

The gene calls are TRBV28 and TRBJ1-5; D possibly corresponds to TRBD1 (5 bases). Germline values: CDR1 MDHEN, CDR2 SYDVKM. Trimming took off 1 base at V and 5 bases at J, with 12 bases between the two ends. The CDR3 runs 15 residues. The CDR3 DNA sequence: TGTGCCAGCAGTTTATATGCAGGGTACGATCAGCCCCAGCATTTT. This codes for CASSLYAGYDQPQHF. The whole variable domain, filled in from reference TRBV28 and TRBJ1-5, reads DVKVTQSSRYLVKRTGEKVFLECVQDMDHENMFWYRQDPGLGLRLIYFSYDVKMKEKGDIPEGYSVSREKKERFSLILESASTNQTSMYLCASSLYAGYDQPQHFGDGTRLSIL.

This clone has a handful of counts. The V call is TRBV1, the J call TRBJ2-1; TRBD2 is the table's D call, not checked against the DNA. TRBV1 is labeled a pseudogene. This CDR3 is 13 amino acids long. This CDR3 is CTSSQVWRNEQFF. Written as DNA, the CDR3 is TGCACCAGCAGCCAAGTATGGCGGAATGAGCAGTTCTTC.

CDR3 amino acids: CASSLRGPATGELFF. CDR3 bases: TGTGCCAGCAGCTTAAGGGGGCCGGCCACCGGGGAGCTGTTTTTT. V and J are TRBV5-4 and TRBJ2-2, with 7 bases identical to TRBD1. The germline V gene encodes CDR1 SGHNT and CDR2 YYREEE (reference sequence). V shed 2 bases, J shed 4 bases, and the junction held 5 bases outside the gene matches. The CDR3 contains 15 residues.

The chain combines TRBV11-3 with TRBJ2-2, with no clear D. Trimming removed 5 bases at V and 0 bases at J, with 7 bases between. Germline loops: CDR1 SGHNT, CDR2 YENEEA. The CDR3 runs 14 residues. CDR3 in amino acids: CASSGRANTGELFF. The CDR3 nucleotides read TGTGCCAGCAGCGGCCGGGCGAACACCGGGGAGCTGTTTTTT.

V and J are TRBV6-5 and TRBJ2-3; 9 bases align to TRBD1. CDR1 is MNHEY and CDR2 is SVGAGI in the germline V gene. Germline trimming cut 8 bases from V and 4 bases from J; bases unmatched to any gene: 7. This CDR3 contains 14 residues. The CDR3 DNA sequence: TGTGCCAGCGGCCGGGACAGGGCTCCAGATACGCAGTATTTT. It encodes CASGRDRAPDTQYF.

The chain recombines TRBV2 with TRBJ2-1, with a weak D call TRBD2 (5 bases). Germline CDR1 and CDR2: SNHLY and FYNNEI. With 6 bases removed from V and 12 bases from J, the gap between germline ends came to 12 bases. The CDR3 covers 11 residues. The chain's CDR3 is CASRGEGGQFF. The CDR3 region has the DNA TGTGCCAGCAGGGGCGAGGGTGGGCAGTTCTTC.

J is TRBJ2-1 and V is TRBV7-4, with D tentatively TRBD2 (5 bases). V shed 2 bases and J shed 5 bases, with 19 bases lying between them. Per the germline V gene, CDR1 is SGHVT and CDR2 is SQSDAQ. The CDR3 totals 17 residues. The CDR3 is CASSLKGRGKLHNEQFF. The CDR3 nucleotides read TGTGCCAGCAGCTTAAAAGGTCGGGGAAAACTTCACAATGAGCAGTTCTTC.